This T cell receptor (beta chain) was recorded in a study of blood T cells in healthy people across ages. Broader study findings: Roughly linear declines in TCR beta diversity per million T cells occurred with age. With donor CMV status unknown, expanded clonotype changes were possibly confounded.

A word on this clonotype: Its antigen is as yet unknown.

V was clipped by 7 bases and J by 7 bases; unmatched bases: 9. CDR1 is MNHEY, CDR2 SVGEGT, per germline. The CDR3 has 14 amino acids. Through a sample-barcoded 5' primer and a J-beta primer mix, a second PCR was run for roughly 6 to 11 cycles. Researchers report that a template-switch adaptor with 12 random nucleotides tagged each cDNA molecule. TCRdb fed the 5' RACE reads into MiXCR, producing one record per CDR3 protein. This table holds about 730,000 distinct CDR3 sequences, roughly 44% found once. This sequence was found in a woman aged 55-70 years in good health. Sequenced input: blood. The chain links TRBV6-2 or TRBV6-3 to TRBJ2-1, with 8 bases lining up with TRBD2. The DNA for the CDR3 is TGTGCCAGCACAAAGACTAGCGATAGGAATGAGCAGTTCTTC. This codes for CASTKTSDRNEQFF.